This T cell receptor (beta chain) comes out of a study of low-dose radiotherapy and immunotherapy resistance in tumors. Germline V gene data show CDR1 as SQVTM and CDR2 as ANQGSEA. There are 10 residues in the CDR3. V was cut by 5 bases and J by 1 base, with 2 bases left in between. Primers used for first-strand cDNA, a TRAV- and TRBV-specific set, covered both alpha and beta chains. With a V-primer adapter and a constant-region primer, TCRs were amplified for about 22 PCR cycles. A single record per CDR3 protein comes from TCRdb applying MiXCR to the reads. Altogether under 20,000 distinct CDR3 sequences are present, under 80% being singletons, with the ten largest covering over 10%.

This sequence joins TRBV29-1 and TRBJ1-1; D not certain. The TCR was taken from a human donor with advanced metastatic prostate, ovarian, gallbladder or colorectal cancer (not recorded which). This table probably holds off-target reads from a library built for another chain. For the CDR3, the DNA is TGCAGCGTTCAGAACACTGAAGCTTTCTTT. Translating gives CSVQNTEAFF.